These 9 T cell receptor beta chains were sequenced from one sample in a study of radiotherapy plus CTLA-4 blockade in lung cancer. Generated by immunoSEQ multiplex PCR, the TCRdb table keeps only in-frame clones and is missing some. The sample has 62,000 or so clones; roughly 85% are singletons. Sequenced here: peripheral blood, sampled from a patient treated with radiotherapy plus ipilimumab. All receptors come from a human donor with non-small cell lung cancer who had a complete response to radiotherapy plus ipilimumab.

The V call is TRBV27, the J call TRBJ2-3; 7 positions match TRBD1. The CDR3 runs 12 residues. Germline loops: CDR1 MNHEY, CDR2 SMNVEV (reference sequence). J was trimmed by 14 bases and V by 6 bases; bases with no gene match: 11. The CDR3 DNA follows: TGTGCCAGCAGCTCCGGACAGGCCCCAGTGTATTTT. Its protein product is CASSSGQAPVYF.

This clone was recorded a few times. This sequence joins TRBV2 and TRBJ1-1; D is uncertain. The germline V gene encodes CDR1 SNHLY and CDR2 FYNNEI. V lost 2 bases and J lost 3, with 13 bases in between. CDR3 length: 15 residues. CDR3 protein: CASSEYSNGDTEAFF. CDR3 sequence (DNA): TGTGCCAGCAGTGAATACTCTAATGGTGACACTGAAGCTTTCTTT.

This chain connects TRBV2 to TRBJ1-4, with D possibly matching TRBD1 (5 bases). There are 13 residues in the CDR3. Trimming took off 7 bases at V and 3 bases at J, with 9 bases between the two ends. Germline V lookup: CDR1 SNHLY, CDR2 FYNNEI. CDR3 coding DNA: TGTGCCAGCACCCGACAGTCTAATGAAAAACTGTTTTTT. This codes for CASTRQSNEKLFF.

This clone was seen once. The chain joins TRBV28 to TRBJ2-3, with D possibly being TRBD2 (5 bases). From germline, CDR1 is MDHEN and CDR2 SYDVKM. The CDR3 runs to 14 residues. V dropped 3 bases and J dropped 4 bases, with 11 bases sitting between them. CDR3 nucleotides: TGTGCCAGCAGTTTGTGGGCCGGGGCAGATACGCAGTATTTT. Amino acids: CASSLWAGADTQYF. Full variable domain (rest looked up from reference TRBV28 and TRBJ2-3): DVKVTQSSRYLVKRTGEKVFLECVQDMDHENMFWYRQDPGLGLRLIYFSYDVKMKEKGDIPEGYSVSREKKERFSLILESASTNQTSMYLCASSLWAGADTQYFGPGTRLTVL.

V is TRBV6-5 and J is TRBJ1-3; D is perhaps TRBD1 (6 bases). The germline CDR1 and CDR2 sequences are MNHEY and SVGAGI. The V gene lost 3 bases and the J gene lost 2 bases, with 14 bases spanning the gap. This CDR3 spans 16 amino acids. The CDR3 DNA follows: TGTGCCAGCAGTTATGGGCGTAGGGGGACTGGAAACACCATATATTTT. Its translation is CASSYGRRGTGNTIYF.

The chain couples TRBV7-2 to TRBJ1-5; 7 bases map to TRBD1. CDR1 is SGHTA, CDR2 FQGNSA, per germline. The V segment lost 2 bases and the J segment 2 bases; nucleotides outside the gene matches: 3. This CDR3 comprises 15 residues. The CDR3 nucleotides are TGTGCCAGCAGCTTACAGGGGGTTGGCAATCAGCCCCAGCATTTT. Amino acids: CASSLQGVGNQPQHF.

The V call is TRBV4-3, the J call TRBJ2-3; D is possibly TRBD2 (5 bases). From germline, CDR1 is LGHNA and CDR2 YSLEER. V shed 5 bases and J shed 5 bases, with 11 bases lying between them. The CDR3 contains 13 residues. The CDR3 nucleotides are TGCGCCAGCAGCGCGAGCCGGGAAGATACGCAGTATTTT. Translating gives CASSASREDTQYF.

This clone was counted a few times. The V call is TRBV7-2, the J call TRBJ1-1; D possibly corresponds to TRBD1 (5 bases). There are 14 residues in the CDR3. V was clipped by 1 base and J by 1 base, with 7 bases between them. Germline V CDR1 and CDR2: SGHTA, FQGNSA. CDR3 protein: CASSLVGGNTEAFF. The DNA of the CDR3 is TGTGCCAGCAGCTTAGTGGGGGGGAACACTGAAGCTTTCTTT.

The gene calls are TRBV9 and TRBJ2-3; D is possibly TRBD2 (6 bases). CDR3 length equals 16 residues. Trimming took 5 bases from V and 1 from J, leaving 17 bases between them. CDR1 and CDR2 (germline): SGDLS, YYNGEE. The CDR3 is CASSLSGEWGTDTQYF. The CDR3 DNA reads TGTGCCAGCAGTCTTAGCGGAGAGTGGGGCACAGATACGCAGTATTTT.